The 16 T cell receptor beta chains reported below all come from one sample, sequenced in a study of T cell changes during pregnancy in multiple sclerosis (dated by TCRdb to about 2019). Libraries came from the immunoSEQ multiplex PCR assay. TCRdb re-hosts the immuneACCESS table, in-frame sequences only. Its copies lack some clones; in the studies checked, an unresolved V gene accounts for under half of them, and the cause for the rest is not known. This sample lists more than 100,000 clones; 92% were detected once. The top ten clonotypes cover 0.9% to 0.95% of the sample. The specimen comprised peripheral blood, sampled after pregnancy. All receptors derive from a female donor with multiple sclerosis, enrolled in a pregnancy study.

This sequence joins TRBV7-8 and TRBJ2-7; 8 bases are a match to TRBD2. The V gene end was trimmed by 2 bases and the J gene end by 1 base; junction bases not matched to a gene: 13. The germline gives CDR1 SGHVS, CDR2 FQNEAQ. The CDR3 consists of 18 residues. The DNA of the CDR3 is TGTGCCAGCAGCTTATTAAGCTGGAGCGGGAGATCTTCCTACGAGCAGTACTTC. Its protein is CASSLLSWSGRSSYEQYF.

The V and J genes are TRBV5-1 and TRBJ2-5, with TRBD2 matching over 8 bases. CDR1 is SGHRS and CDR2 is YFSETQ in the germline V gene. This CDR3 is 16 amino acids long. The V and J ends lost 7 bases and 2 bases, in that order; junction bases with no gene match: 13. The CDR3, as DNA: TGCGCCAGCGGTTTAGCGGGACCATTTCCGCAAGAGACCCAGTACTTC. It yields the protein CASGLAGPFPQETQYF.

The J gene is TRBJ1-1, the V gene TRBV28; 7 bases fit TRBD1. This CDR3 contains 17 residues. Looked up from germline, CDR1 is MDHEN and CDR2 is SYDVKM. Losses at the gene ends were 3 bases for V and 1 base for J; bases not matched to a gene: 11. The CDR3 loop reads CASSFKQGRAKNTEAFF. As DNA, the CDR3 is TGTGCCAGCAGTTTTAAACAGGGGAGAGCCAAGAACACTGAAGCTTTCTTT.

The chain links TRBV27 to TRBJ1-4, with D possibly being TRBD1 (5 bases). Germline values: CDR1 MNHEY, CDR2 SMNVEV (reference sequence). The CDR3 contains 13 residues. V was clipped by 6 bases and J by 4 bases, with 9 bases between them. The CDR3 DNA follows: TGTGCCAGCAGCGTACAGGTTAATGAAAAACTGTTTTTT. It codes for CASSVQVNEKLFF.

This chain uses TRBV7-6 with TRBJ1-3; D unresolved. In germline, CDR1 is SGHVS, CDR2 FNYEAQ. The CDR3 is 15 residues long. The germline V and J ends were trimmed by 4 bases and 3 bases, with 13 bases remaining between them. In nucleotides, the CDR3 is TGTGCCAGCAGCTCGGAGGCGGTTATTGGAAACACCATATATTTT. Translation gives CASSSEAVIGNTIYF.

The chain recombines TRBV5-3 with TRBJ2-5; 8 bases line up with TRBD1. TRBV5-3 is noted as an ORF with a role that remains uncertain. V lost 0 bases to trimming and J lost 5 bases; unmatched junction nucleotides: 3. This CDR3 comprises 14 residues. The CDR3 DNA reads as TGTGCCAGAAGCTTGGGAGGACAGGGCGAGACCCAGTACTTC. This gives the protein CARSLGGQGETQYF.

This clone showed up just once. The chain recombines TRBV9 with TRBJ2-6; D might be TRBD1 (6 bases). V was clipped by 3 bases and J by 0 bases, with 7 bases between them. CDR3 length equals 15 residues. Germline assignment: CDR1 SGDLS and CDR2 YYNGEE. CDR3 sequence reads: CASSEGGSGANVLTF. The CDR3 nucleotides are TGTGCCAGCAGCGAAGGGGGCTCTGGGGCCAACGTCCTGACTTTC. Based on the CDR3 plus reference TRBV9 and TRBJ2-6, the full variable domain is DSGVTQTPKHLITATGQRVTLRCSPRSGDLSVYWYQQSLDQGLQFLIQYYNGEERAKGNILERFSAQQFPDLHSELNLSSLELGDSALYFCASSEGGSGANVLTFGAGSRLTVL.

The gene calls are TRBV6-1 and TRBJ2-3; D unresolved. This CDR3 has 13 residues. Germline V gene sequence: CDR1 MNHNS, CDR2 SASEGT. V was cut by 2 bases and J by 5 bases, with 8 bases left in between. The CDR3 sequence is CASSETYVDTQYF. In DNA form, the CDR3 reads TGTGCCAGCAGTGAAACCTACGTAGATACGCAGTATTTT.

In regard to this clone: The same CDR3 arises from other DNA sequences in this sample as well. CDR3 sequence (DNA): TGCGCCAGCAGAGGACAGGGCCAAGAGACCCAGTACTTC. Amino acids: CASRGQGQETQYF. The chain is built from TRBV4-1 and TRBJ2-5; 8 bases line up with TRBD1. The J segment lost 1 base and the V segment lost 6 bases, leaving 1 base of the junction unmatched. The CDR3 spans 13 residues. Per the germline V gene, CDR1 is MGHRA and CDR2 is YSYEKL.

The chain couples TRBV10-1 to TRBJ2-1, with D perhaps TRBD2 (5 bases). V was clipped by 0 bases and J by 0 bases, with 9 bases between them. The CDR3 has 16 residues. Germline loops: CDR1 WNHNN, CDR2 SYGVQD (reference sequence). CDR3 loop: CASSESLGSSYNEQFF. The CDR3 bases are TGCGCCAGCAGTGAGTCCCTTGGGAGCTCCTACAATGAGCAGTTCTTC.

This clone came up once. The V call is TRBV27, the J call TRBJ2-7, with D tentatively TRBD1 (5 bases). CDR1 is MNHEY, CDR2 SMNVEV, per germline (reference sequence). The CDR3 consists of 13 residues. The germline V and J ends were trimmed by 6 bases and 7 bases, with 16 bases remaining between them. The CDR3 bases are TGTGCCAGCAGAAAAACAGGCTTACGGGAGCAGTACTTC. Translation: CASRKTGLREQYF.

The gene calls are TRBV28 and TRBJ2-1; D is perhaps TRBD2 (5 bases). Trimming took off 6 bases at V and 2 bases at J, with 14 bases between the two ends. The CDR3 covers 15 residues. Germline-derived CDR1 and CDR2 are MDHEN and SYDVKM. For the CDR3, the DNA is TGTGCCAGCAGCCCCGGGGTCCGGCCCTACAATGAGCAGTTCTTC. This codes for CASSPGVRPYNEQFF.

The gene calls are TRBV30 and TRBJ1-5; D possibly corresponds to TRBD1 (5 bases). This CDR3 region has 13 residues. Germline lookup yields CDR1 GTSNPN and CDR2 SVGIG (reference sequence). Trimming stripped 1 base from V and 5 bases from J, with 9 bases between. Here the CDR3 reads CAWSGGRDQPQHF. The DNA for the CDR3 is TGTGCCTGGAGTGGGGGCCGAGATCAGCCCCAGCATTTT.

In DNA form, the CDR3 reads TGTGCCAGCTCCCCGTGGCAGGGAGGGGAGACCCAGTACTTC. As protein: CASSPWQGGETQYF. The chain is built from TRBV18 and TRBJ2-5; 7 nucleotides align to TRBD2. Looked up from germline, CDR1 is KGHSH and CDR2 is LQKENI. With V trimmed by 6 bases and J by 5 bases, 9 bases remained unmatched. The CDR3 consists of 14 residues.

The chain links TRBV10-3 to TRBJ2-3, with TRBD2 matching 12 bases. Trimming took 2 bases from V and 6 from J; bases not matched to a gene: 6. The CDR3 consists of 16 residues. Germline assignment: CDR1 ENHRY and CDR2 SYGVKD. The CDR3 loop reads CAISEALAGGQDTQYF. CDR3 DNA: TGTGCCATCAGTGAGGCTCTAGCGGGGGGGCAGGATACGCAGTATTTT.

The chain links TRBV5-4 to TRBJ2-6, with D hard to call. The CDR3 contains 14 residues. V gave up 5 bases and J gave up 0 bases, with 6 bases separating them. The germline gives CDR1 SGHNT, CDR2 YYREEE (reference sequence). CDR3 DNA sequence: TGTGCCAGCAGTTTTATCTCTGGGGCCAACGTCCTGACTTTC. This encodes CASSFISGANVLTF.